This TCR beta chain is from a study of blood T cell repertoires in COVID-19. Profiling relied on immunoSEQ multiplex PCR, and the TCRdb table lists in-frame clones only, not all of them. The table lists hundreds of thousands of clones, 75% to 90% of them singletons. Germline-derived CDR1 and CDR2 are SGHTA and FQGNSA. This CDR3 comprises 13 residues. V lost 3 bases to trimming and J lost 10 bases, with 13 bases between them. The rearrangement links TRBV7-2 to TRBJ2-1, with TRBD2 as a possible D gene (5 bases). The source material was peripheral blood. This clonotype was obtained from a woman in her 70s with COVID-19, enrolled during active disease. CDR3 sequence: CASSFIPSGEQFF. Here the CDR3 DNA reads TGTGCCAGCAGCTTTATTCCGTCGGGGGAGCAGTTCTTC.